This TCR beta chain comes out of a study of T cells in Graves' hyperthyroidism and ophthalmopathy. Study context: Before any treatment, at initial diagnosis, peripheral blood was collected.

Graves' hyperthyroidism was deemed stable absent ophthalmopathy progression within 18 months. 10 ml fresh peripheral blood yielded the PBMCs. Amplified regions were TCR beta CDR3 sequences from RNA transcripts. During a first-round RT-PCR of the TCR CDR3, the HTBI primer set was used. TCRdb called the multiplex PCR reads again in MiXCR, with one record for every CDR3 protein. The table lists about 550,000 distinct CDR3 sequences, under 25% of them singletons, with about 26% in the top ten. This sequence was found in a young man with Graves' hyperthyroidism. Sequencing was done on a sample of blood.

CDR3 nucleotide sequence: TGTGCCAGCATGAAAGAGGCAGGGAGTCGAGGGACCCAGTACTTC. This encodes CASMKEAGSRGTQYF. The chain combines TRBV27 with TRBJ2-5; possibly TRBD1 or TRBD2 for D (5 bases each). Between the trimmed V and J ends, which lost 7 bases and 7 bases, there was a span of 22 bases. The CDR3 consists of 15 residues. Germline V gives CDR1 MNHEY, CDR2 SMNVEV (reference sequence).